Below, one T cell receptor (beta chain) is given with its context. This CDR3 comprises 17 residues. V lost 2 bases and J lost 4, with 20 bases in between. The germline gives CDR1 SGHVT, CDR2 SQSDAQ. This sample stems from a study of T cells in Graves' hyperthyroidism and ophthalmopathy. Researchers amplified the TCR beta CDR3 regions from RNA transcripts. Initially, a first-round RT-PCR of the TCR CDR3 employed the HTBI primer set. Using its own MiXCR run on the multiplex PCR reads, TCRdb lists one record per CDR3 protein. Here the sample spans roughly 500,000 distinct CDR3 sequences, 40% to 55% being singletons.

This sequence originates from an adult woman with Graves' disease, either hyperthyroidism or ophthalmopathy (not recorded which). The chain combines TRBV7-4 with TRBJ2-5, with D perhaps TRBD2 (5 bases). Source material: peripheral blood or thyroid tissue (not recorded which). CDR3 in DNA: TGTGCCAGCAGCTTAATAGGACGGGGTCGATTTGGAGAGACCCAGTACTTC. Encoded protein: CASSLIGRGRFGETQYF.